Reported below is one TCR beta chain. This CDR3 has 14 amino acids. Germline V lookup: CDR1 SGHTA, CDR2 FQGNSA. The V and J ends lost 2 bases and 8 bases, in that order; junction bases with no gene match: 7. The data were taken from a study of blood T cell repertoires in COVID-19. Sequenced by immunoSEQ multiplex PCR; TCRdb stores in-frame clones only, minus some. The repertoire consists of approximately 200,000 clones, with 80% to 90% occurring once and the leading ten covering roughly 10%. The sequenced sample consisted of peripheral blood. The sequence came from a woman older than 75 with COVID-19, enrolled during active disease. The chain has TRBV7-2 and TRBJ1-2, with 8 bases identical to TRBD1. The CDR3 here is CASSLRGQAEGYTF. The DNA for the CDR3 is TGTGCCAGCAGCTTAAGGGGACAGGCGGAGGGCTACACCTTC.